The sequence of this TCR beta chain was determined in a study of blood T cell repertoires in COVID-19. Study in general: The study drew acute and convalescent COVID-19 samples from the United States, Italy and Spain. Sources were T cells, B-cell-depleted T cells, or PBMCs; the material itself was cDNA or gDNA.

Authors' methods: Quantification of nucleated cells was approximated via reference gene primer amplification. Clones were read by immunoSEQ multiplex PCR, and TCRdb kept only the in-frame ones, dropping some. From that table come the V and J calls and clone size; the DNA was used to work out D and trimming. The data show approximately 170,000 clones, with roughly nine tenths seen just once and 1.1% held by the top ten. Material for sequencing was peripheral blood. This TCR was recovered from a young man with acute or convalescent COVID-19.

This CDR3 is CASSNSGGYDTQYF. CDR3 bases: TGTGCCAGTAGTAACAGCGGGGGGTATGATACGCAGTATTTT. V gene TRBV19 combines with J gene TRBJ2-3; 9 nucleotides agree with TRBD2. The CDR3 totals 14 residues. The ends lost 4 bases at V and 6 bases at J; junction bases unmatched: 5. Per the germline V gene, CDR1 is LNHDA and CDR2 is SQIVND (reference sequence).